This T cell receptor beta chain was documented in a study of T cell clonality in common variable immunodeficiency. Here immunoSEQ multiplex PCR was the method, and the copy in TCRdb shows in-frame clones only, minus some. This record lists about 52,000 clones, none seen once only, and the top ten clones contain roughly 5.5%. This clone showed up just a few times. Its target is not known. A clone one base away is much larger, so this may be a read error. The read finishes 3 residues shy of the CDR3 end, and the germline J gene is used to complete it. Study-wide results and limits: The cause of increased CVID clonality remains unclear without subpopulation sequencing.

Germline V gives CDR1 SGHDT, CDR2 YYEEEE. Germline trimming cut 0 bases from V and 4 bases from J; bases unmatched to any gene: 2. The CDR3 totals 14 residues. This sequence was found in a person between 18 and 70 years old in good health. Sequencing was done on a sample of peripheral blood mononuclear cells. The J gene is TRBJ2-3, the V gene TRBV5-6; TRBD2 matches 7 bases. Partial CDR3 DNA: TGTGCCAGCAGCTTGGGCGGGAGCCCAGATACG. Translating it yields CASSLGGSPDT. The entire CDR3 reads CASSLGGSPDTQYF.